This TCR beta chain was found in a study of T cell repertoires in ileal Crohn's disease (dated by TCRdb to the late 2010s). For the wider study: At the time of surgery, roughly 35% of patients were active smokers, and the median duration of disease was around eight years. Every patient underwent surgery because of a complication, which was stricturing disease in around 60% and penetrating disease in around 39%. Biopsies taken from the proximal margin of the surgical specimen made up the MI samples. Roughly half of the patients were given postoperative therapy, with about a dozen receiving thiopurines and fewer than 20 receiving anti-TNF agents. Five hundred nanograms of biopsy DNA per sample were submitted for commercial TCRB immunosequencing. The TCR repertoire was analysed in about 50 patients with Crohn's disease drawn from a prospective multicentre cohort. A total of roughly 170 mucosal samples from 57 patients were sequenced, with samples obtained at several locations on the surgical specimen and at postoperative endoscopy. A Rutgeerts score higher than i0 was the definition used for endoscopic postoperative recurrence. Running in parallel with the study was a multicentre cohort set up to find predictors of early endoscopic recurrence following ileocolonic resection.

Details on this clone: Its antigen is currently not known. It has no much larger one-base neighbor in the sample; base qualities were not kept.

Broader findings and caveats from the paper: Sorted CD8 T cells carried more high-frequency clones than CD4 T cells, suggesting mucosal expansions were mainly CD8. Only a subgroup of patients, of unstated size, had their mucosal CD4 and CD8 T cells sorted and sequenced. Patients who were active smokers at surgery had a significantly higher proportion of clonal expansions than non-smokers (roughly 24% vs 19%, p=0.02). Endoscopic recurrence was found to be associated with higher high-frequency clone percentages at surgery, and recurrence was observed in all patients with clonality above 26.8% (18/57).

The time point label corresponds to: proximal margin of the surgical specimen (macroscopically non-inflamed). To be eligible, patients had to be adults with ileal or ileocolonic Crohn's disease and an indication for ileocolonic resection. Before DNA extraction, whole ileal mucosal biopsies were kept frozen at -80 degrees C. Genomic DNA was extracted from frozen whole biopsies with a TRizol-based method and quantified on a NanoDrop 2000 spectrophotometer. Library generation was performed with the immunoSEQ multiplex PCR assay. Adaptive Biotechnology amplified CDR3 regions from genomic DNA with a two-step multiplex PCR that controlled for amplification bias. In the first PCR, primers covered every V and J gene segment, and in the second PCR, barcodes and Illumina adapters were added. CDR3 libraries were sequenced using an Illumina instrument. Processing in the source paper ran as follows. Analysis combined the vendor-provided pipelines with custom analysis of raw data in R/Bioconductor under R version 3.3.0. Clonality, ranging from 0 to 1, was calculated as the inverse of the normalised Shannon entropy of all productive clones. High-frequency clones were defined as the share of the repertoire occupied by the top 100 clones, with only clones passing a 95% confidence test being retained. Repertoire diversity was measured with the Simpson index, and overlap between samples was measured with the Morisita-Horn index. In its TCRdb copy, this immuneACCESS table keeps in-frame sequences only and misses some clones. Where compared with another copy, unresolved V genes explain less than half of these, and the others have no known cause. The D gene and trimming were derived from the DNA, and the V and J assignments and clone size from that table. This sample is represented by around 4,000 clones; around 70% of them were singletons. Clones ranked in the top ten supply 9% of the sample.

Trimming takes 0 bases from V and 9 bases from J, and the germline ends sit 12 bases apart. Inclusive of the bounding cysteine and phenylalanine, the CDR3 is 12 residues long. Only the CDR3 portion is preserved as DNA: 36 bases, with reading frame beginning at the first base. Taken from the germline V gene (reference sequence), the CDR1 and CDR2 loops are GTSNPN and SVGIG. This sequence was found in an adult with Crohn's disease. Sample: ileal tissue. The sequence joins TRBV30 to TRBJ2-7; the D gene could be either TRBD1 or TRBD2, each agreeing at 6 bases. CDR3 protein: CAWSVSGDTQYF. The DNA is TGTGCCTGGAGTGTATCGGGGGACACGCAGTACTTC.